Reported below is one T cell receptor (beta chain). The target of this receptor is not known. Base qualities are not provided; no much larger clone lies one nucleotide away. Reading the label with the study, this specimen's time point is: cycle 4 day 1 (C4D1), after five to seven weeks of nivolumab. All trial patients had relapsed after autologous stem cell transplantation, with cohorts A, B and C differing in prior brentuximab vedotin exposure. The trial cohort included some 53 patients with relapsed/refractory classical Hodgkin lymphoma, and each patient had a best overall response of complete response, partial response or progressive disease. Single-agent nivolumab was administered to trial patients in the multi-cohort phase II CheckMate 205 trial. An independent review committee assessed best overall response by applying the 2007 International Working Group response criteria. Trial PBMCs were collected immediately before nivolumab initiation (C1D1) and during therapy at cycle 2 day 1 and cycle 4 day 1. Peripheral blood was collected in 8 mL Vacutainer Cell Preparation Tubes, from which PBMCs were isolated by centrifugation and then cryopreserved.

Including the terminal cysteine and phenylalanine, the CDR3 comprises 14 residues. Only CDR3 DNA remains: 42 bases, in frame from the first base. V loses 2 bases at its end and J loses 4 bases; junction bases beyond the gene matches: 0. CDR1 MDHEN and CDR2 SYDVKM were looked up in the germline V gene. The data originate from a study of PD-1 blockade in classical Hodgkin lymphoma (dated by TCRdb to about 2020). Regarding the research as a whole: Nivolumab dosing was 3 mg/kg intravenously every 2 weeks, continuing until either disease progression or unacceptable toxicity. A peripheral blood immune signature of response to PD-1 blockade in classical Hodgkin lymphoma was defined using TCR beta sequencing and CyTOF.

What the authors observed across the whole study: Lower diversity was observed in patients in whom nivolumab was started less than 1 year after ASCT, and these patients were excluded from later analyses so that confounding by immune reconstitution would be avoided. The study was restricted to a single clinical trial cohort, and the causes of repertoire differences, possibly disease activity or prior therapy, were left undefined. Baseline TCR diversity was reported to be lower in newly diagnosed patients than in healthy donors and to be lower still in relapsed/refractory patients. Among trial patients, those achieving complete response had baseline diversity similar to that of newly diagnosed patients, while diversity was significantly lower in partial responders and progressors. CD4+ but not CD8+ TCR diversity rose significantly by C4D1 (p=0.0027 vs p=0.16), most apparent in complete responders (p=0.02).

The Qiagen DNeasy kit was used to extract genomic DNA from unsorted PBMCs and from the negatively selected CD4+ and CD8+ fractions. Amplification of TCR beta CDR3 regions was done by immunoSEQ multiplex PCR with primers that anneal to V and J segments. Amplification bias was minimized using a synthetic immune receptor repertoire, and residual bias was removed computationally after sequencing. On the study's bioinformatics: Repertoire diversity was quantified as the Shannon entropy index using custom Python scripts. Unsorted, CD4+ and CD8+ repertoires were analyzed separately, except in combined analyses where CD4+ and CD8+ sequences were merged in silico. Clonal expansion was defined as at least a 2-fold frequency increase after treatment relative to C1D1, with a pseudocount of 0.5 for undetected baseline clones. Singleton clones were defined as clones with 0 or 1 copy at C1D1, and non-singleton clones were defined as clones with 2 or more copies. Clones expanded in unsorted samples were annotated as CD4+, CD8+ or unknown by matching protein sequences in sorted samples from the same patient. Diversity changes from C1D1 to C4D1 were tested in paired samples using Wilcoxon tests. Not all clones reach the TCRdb copy of this immuneACCESS table, which keeps in-frame sequences only. Checked studies attribute under half of the gap to unresolved V genes and leave the rest unexplained. V and J calls and clone size follow that table, whereas D and trimming were derived from the DNA. The sample table records 25,000 to 40,000 clones; around 85% of these occur just once. The biggest ten clones account for roughly 15% of the sample.

Sequencing was performed on peripheral blood mononuclear cells (PBMCs), taken before the fourth cycle of nivolumab. The rearranged chain carries TRBV28 and TRBJ1-5; TRBD1 aligns with 9 central bases. The receptor's source is a human donor with classical Hodgkin lymphoma. The nucleotide sequence is given as TGTGCCAGCAGTTTAGACAGGGGGAATCAGCCCCAGCATTTT. Protein translation: CASSLDRGNQPQHF.